This TCR beta chain appears in the sequencing data of a study of spatial heterogeneity in lung cancer. About the research overall: Raw reads showed each unique TCR and UMI combination turning up more than ten times on average.

Time point defined: sample taken at primary tumor resection. No cells were sorted before sequencing. The whole RNA sequenced was extracted from tumor, nontumor lung or frozen PBMC. The cohort: 70 to 75 early-stage, untreated non-small cell lung cancer patients. TCR cDNA molecules each had a unique molecular identifier. TCRdb independently ran MiXCR on the 5' RACE reads; one entry per CDR3 protein. This sample yields approximately 5,400 distinct CDR3 sequences, of which 30% to 40% are seen a single time; roughly 3.5% belongs to the top ten. Details on this clonotype: Its antigen is unidentified. This beta chain turned up in a library designed for alpha chains; as an off-target read, its abundance says little.

Germline V CDR1 and CDR2: MDHEN, SYDVKM. Trimming pared 6 bases from V and 1 base from J, leaving 7 bases between. CDR3 length: 14 residues. Study results and limitations: Ubiquitous expanded tumor TCRs surfaced in blood more at resection than they did at follow-up.

This sequence originates from a female donor with early-stage non-small cell lung cancer. The sequencing here drew on PBMCs, taken at surgery. The chain recombines TRBV28 with TRBJ2-6; the D is unclear. The CDR3 region has the DNA TGTGCCAGCAGGACCCTATCTGGGGCCAACGTCCTGACTTTC. Translated: CASRTLSGANVLTF. The full variable domain, rest sourced from reference TRBV28 and TRBJ2-6, is DVKVTQSSRYLVKRTGEKVFLECVQDMDHENMFWYRQDPGLGLRLIYFSYDVKMKEKGDIPEGYSVSREKKERFSLILESASTNQTSMYLCASRTLSGANVLTFGAGSRLTVL.